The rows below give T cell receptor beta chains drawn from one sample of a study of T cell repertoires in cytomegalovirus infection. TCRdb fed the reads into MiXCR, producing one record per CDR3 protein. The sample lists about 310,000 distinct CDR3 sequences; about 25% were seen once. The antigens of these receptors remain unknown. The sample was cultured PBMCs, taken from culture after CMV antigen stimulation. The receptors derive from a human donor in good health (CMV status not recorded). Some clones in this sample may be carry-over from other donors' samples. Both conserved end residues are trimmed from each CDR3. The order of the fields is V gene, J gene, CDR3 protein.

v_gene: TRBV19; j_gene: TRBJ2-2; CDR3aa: ASSIQGPGELF
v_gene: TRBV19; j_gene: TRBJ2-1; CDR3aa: ASSIGKLDEQF
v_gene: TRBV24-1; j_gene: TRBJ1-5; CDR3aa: ATSDPRGEGQPQH
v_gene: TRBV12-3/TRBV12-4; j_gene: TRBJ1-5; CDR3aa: ASSFDSSQPQH
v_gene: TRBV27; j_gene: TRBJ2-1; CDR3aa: ASSLLAGVSYNEQF
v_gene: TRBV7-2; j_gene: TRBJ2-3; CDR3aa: ASSLSDTDTQY
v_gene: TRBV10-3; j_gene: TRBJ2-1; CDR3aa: AITDRAGGPRHTEQF
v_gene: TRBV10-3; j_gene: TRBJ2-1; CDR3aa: AISAAGGYNEQF
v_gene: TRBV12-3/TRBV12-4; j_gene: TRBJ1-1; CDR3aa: ASSLMARENTEAF
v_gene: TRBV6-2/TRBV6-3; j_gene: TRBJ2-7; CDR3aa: ASSYPGGDSNEQY
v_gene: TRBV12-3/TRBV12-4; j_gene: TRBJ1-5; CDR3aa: ASSLTTGPQH
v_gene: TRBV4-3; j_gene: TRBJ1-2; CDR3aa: ATDPEDRENPGGYT
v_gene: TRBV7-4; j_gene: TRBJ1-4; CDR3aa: ASNPGAAGEKLF
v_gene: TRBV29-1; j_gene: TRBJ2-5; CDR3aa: SAKWALQETQY
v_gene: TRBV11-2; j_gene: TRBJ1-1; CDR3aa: ASSPFKNTEAF
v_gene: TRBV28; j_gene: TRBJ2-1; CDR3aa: ASSSGQDKHNEQF
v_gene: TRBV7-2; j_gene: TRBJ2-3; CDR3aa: ASSEIAGFTSTDTQY
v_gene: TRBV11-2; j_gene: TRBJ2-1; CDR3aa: ASSSDFTYNEQF
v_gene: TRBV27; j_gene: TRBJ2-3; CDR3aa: ASSLILGTDTQY
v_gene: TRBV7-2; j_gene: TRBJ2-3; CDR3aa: ASSLGRGLDTQY
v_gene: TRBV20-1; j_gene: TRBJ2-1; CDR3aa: SAKANYNEQF
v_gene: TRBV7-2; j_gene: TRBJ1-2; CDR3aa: ASSLNTYGYT